This TCR beta chain emerged from a study of T cells after yellow fever vaccination. There are 16 residues in the CDR3. The germline V gene has CDR1 SGHRS and CDR2 YFSETQ. V was shortened by 4 bases and J by 7 bases, with 21 bases between the two germline ends. In this sample, this clonotype turned up a few times. TCRdb used MiXCR to reprocess the 5' RACE reads, holding one entry per CDR3 protein. This sample carries approximately 550,000 distinct CDR3 sequences, roughly 12% of them seen once, and the ten largest clones take over 13%. The rearrangement uses TRBV5-1 and TRBJ2-1; D perhaps matches TRBD1 (6 bases). The origin of this receptor is a man younger than 40 who received the YFV17D yellow fever vaccine. The starting material was PBMCs, obtained on the day of the yellow fever booster vaccination. CDR3 residues: CASSPEVVTGTNEQFF. The CDR3 DNA sequence: TGCGCCAGCAGCCCCGAGGTCGTGACAGGTACGAATGAGCAGTTCTTC.